Listed here are 12 T cell receptor beta chains from one sample, sequenced in a study of graft-versus-host responses after intestinal transplantation. Data came from immunoSEQ multiplex PCR; TCRdb stores just in-frame clones and leaves some out. The repertoire holds 20,000 or so clones, around nine tenths seen once, with 51% in the top ten. This specimen consisted of bone marrow, obtained around 120 days after transplant. Receptors originate from a human patient who received an intestinal transplant, so some T cells may come from the graft donor.

CDR3 coding DNA: TGCGCCAGCAGTGAGTTAGGGGAGAGCTATGGCTACACCTTC. This encodes CASSELGESYGYTF. The chain carries TRBV10-2 and TRBJ1-2; tentatively, D is TRBD1 (5 bases). This CDR3 region has 14 residues. Germline assignment: CDR1 WSHSY and CDR2 SAAADI. Trimming left V 1 base short and J 4 bases short, with 10 bases between.

This chain connects TRBV4-1 to TRBJ2-1; D gene unclear. CDR1 and CDR2 (germline): MGHRA, YSYEKL. Trimming removed 0 bases from V and 5 bases from J, with 2 bases in between. The CDR3 extends over 12 amino acids. The CDR3 nucleotides read TGCGCCAGCAGCCAAGATGACAATGAGCAGTTCTTC. It is translated as CASSQDDNEQFF.

The chain joins TRBV4-1 to TRBJ2-5, with a tentative D call TRBD1 (6 bases). The germline V gene encodes CDR1 MGHRA and CDR2 YSYEKL. The CDR3 has 15 amino acids. The V end was cut by 3 bases, the J end by 4 bases, with 15 bases between. The CDR3 DNA reads TGCGCCAGCAGCCACCCCCTGGGGGCTTCAGAGACCCAGTACTTC. Residues: CASSHPLGASETQYF.

The chain employs TRBV7-3 and TRBJ2-7; 7 nucleotides match TRBD1. The CDR3 loop spans 15 amino acids. V lost 5 bases, J lost 0 bases, and 7 bases stayed unmatched. In germline, CDR1 is SGHTA, CDR2 FQGTGA. The CDR3 is CASSPRQGFSYEQYF. Written as DNA, the CDR3 is TGTGCCAGCAGCCCACGACAGGGTTTCTCCTACGAGCAGTACTTC.

This clone was detected a few times. The V and J genes are TRBV9 and TRBJ2-2, with a possible D match to TRBD1 (6 bases). Germline assignment: CDR1 SGDLS and CDR2 YYNGEE. The CDR3 consists of 15 residues. Trimming cost V 3 bases and J 5 bases, with 14 bases left between them. The CDR3 loop is CASSEKGVGTGELFF. The CDR3 DNA follows: TGTGCCAGCAGCGAAAAGGGGGTTGGTACCGGGGAGCTGTTTTTT.

The chain is built from TRBV2 and TRBJ2-7; TRBD2 is a possible D gene (5 bases). Per germline, CDR1 SNHLY and CDR2 FYNNEI. V was trimmed by 6 bases and J by 4 bases, leaving 7 bases between them. The CDR3 spans 11 residues. Written as DNA, the CDR3 is TGTGCCAGCAGAGGACTTTACGAGCAGTACTTC. It translates to CASRGLYEQYF.

The chain uses TRBV7-6 and TRBJ2-7, with 13 positions matching TRBD2. This CDR3 has 16 residues. Germline V gene lookup returns CDR1 SGHVS and CDR2 FNYEAQ. After removal of 5 bases from V and 0 bases from J, the junction contained 4 bases not matched to a gene. The CDR3 bases are TGTGCCAGCAGCCCGGGACTAGCGGGGAGCTCCTACGAGCAGTACTTC. Amino acid sequence: CASSPGLAGSSYEQYF.

This clone was found once. V is TRBV19 and J is TRBJ2-6; D not resolved. V lost 10 bases and J 0 bases, leaving 16 bases between the germline ends. The length of the CDR3 is 16 residues. Germline V gene data show CDR1 as LNHDA and CDR2 as SQIVND (reference sequence). Here the CDR3 reads CATKGKGLSGANVLTF. For the CDR3, the DNA is TGTGCCACGAAGGGCAAGGGCCTCTCTGGGGCCAACGTCCTGACTTTC. Full variable domain (outside the CDR3, taken from reference TRBV19 and TRBJ2-6): DGGITQSPKYLFRKEGQNVTLSCEQNLNHDAMYWYRQDPGQGLRLIYYSQIVNDFQKGDIAEGYSVSREKKESFPLTVTSAQKNPTAFYLCATKGKGLSGANVLTFGAGSRLTVL.

This clone was seen once. The chain recombines TRBV30 with TRBJ1-5; D is ambiguous. The CDR3 loop spans 14 amino acids. V lost 0 bases to trimming and J lost 7 bases, with 13 bases between them. CDR1 is GTSNPN, CDR2 SVGIG, per germline (reference sequence). The CDR3 nucleotides read TGTGCCTGGAGTGTACTTAGGGTTGGGCAGCCCCAGCATTTT. As protein: CAWSVLRVGQPQHF.

A word on this clone: At the DNA level, this CDR3 is encoded by other sequences in the same sample as well. The chain's CDR3 is CASRMGRGGVEQFF. CDR3 bases: TGTGCCAGCAGGATGGGGCGGGGGGGTGTTGAGCAGTTCTTC. This rearrangement joins TRBV5-8 to TRBJ2-1, with 9 positions matching TRBD2. Unmatched junction bases numbered 9, after V lost 5 bases and J lost 9 bases. This CDR3 spans 14 amino acids. Germline V lookup: CDR1 SGHTS, CDR2 YDEGEE.

This clone was detected a few times. The rearrangement uses TRBV6-6 and TRBJ2-2; tentatively, D is TRBD2 (5 bases). CDR3 length equals 14 residues. Trimming removed 5 bases at V and 1 base at J, with 8 bases between. Germline V gene lookup returns CDR1 MNHNY and CDR2 SVGAGI (reference sequence). CDR3 sequence reads: CASSDRENTGELFF. The CDR3 DNA is TGTGCCAGCAGTGATCGGGAGAACACCGGGGAGCTGTTTTTT.

The CDR3 is CASSSRGWGDTQYF. The CDR3 bases are TGTGCCAGCAGCTCACGGGGATGGGGAGATACGCAGTATTTT. The chain recombines TRBV7-3 with TRBJ2-3; D may be TRBD2 (5 bases). Per the germline V gene, CDR1 is SGHTA and CDR2 is FQGTGA. Trimming removed 4 bases from V and 5 bases from J, with 13 bases in between. CDR3 size: 14 residues.